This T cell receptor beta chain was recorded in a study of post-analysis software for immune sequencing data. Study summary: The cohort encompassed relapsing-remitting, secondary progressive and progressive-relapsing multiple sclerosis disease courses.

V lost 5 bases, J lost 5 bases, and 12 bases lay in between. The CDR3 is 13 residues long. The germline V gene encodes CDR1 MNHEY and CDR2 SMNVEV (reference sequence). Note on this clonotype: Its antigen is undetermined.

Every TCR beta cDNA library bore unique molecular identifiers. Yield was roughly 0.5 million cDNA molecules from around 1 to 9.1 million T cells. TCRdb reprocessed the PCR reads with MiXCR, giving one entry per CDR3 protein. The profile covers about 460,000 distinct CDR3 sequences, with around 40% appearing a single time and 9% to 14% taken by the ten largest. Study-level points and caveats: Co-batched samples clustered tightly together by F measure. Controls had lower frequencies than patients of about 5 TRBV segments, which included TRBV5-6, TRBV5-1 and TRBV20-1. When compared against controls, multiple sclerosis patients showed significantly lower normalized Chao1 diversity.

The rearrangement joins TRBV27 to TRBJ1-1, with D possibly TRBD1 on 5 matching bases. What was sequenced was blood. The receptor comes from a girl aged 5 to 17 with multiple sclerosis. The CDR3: CASSLGPGTEAFF. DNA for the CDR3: TGTGCCAGCAGTCTGGGACCGGGGACTGAAGCTTTCTTT.